What follows is one TCR beta chain and its context. TCRdb reanalysed the RT-PCR reads using MiXCR and keeps one entry per CDR3 protein. This sample has about 680,000 distinct CDR3 sequences, with over 12% found just once. The germline CDR1 and CDR2 sequences are DFQATT and SNEGSKA (reference sequence). Germline trimming cut 2 bases from V and 7 bases from J; bases unmatched to any gene: 5. The CDR3 loop spans 15 amino acids. The TCR sequence derives from a female donor in good health, serving as a healthy control. Sequenced sample: memory CD4+ T cells from blood. The chain uses TRBV20-1 and TRBJ1-6; 10 bases line up with TRBD1. The CDR3 protein is CSARRQGATNSPLHF. CDR3 DNA sequence: TGCAGTGCTAGACGACAGGGGGCTACGAATTCACCCCTCCACTTT.